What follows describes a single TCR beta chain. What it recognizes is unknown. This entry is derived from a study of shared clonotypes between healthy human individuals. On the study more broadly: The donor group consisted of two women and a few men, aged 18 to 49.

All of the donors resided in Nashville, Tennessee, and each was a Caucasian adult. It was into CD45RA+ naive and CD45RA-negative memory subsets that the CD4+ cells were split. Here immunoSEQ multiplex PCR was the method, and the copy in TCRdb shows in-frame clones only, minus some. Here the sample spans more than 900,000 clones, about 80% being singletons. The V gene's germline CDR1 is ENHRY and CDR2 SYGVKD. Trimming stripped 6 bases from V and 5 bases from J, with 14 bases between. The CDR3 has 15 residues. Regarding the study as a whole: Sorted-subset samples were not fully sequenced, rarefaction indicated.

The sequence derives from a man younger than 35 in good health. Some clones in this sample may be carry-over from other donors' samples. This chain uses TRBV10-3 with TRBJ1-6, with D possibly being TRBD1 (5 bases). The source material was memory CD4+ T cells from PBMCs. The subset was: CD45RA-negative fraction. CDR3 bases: TGTGCCATCAGGCAAGGGACGGAAAATAATTCACCCCTCCACTTT. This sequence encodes CAIRQGTENNSPLHF.